The 5 T cell receptor beta chains below come from one sample, sequenced in a study of T-cell reconstitution after alpha-beta-depleted transplantation in children. Unique molecular identifiers were used in preparing the TCRbeta library. TCRdb used MiXCR to reprocess the PCR reads, holding one entry per CDR3 protein. The sample has about 460,000 distinct CDR3 sequences; more than 9% are singletons. Source: PBMCs, taken before TCRalphabeta/CD19-depleted stem cell transplant. Source of these receptors: a child between 2 and 9 years old with inherited bone marrow failure, due to receive a stem cell transplant.

Ten or more counts support this clonotype. CDR3 region: CSVEARANTDTQYF. The CDR3 bases are TGCAGCGTTGAAGCCAGGGCCAACACAGATACGCAGTATTTT. The chain employs TRBV29-1 and TRBJ2-3; D might be TRBD1 (5 bases). Deletions cut 1 base from V and 2 bases from J, with 10 bases between. Germline V gene data show CDR1 as SQVTM and CDR2 as ANQGSEA. The CDR3 loop spans 14 amino acids.

This clonotype was found many times. The chain has TRBV5-5 and TRBJ1-1, with a possible D match to TRBD1 (6 bases). V was clipped by 3 bases and J by 10 bases, with 10 bases between them. The CDR3 runs 11 residues. Germline V gene data show CDR1 as SGHKS and CDR2 as YYEKEE (reference sequence). The CDR3 sequence is CASSWGTTAFF. The CDR3, as DNA: TGTGCCAGCAGCTGGGGGACAACAGCTTTCTTT. The full variable domain, completed using reference TRBV5-5 and TRBJ1-1, is DAGVTQSPTHLIKTRGQQVTLRCSPISGHKSVSWYQQVLGQGPQFIFQYYEKEERGRGNFPDRFSARQFPNYSSELNVNALLLGDSALYLCASSWGTTAFFGQGTRLTVV.

This clonotype was seen many times. The chain has TRBV15 and TRBJ2-5; weak D call: TRBD1 (6 bases). The germline CDR1 and CDR2 sequences are LNHNV and YYDKDF (reference sequence). The CDR3 spans 13 residues. The V gene lost 7 bases and the J gene lost 12 bases, with 21 bases spanning the gap. The CDR3 is CATTPPAGAPKYF. As DNA, the CDR3 is TGTGCCACCACCCCACCTGCAGGGGCCCCAAAGTACTTC.

This clonotype was seen repeatedly, ten times or more. V usage is TRBV4-2 and J usage is TRBJ2-2; a possible D gene is TRBD1 (5 bases). The CDR3 length is 16 residues. Germline lookup yields CDR1 LGHNA and CDR2 YNFKEQ. V gave up 1 base and J gave up 8 bases, with 17 bases separating them. This CDR3 is CASSQVSKGSPGELFF. In nucleotides, the CDR3 is TGTGCCAGCAGCCAAGTCTCGAAGGGGTCTCCGGGGGAGCTGTTTTTT.

Ten or more counts support this clonotype. The chain has TRBV5-1 and TRBJ2-2; 10 bases fit TRBD1. This CDR3 is 15 amino acids long. From germline, CDR1 is SGHRS and CDR2 YFSETQ. V dropped 3 bases and J dropped 7; count of bases not matched to a gene: 6. DNA for the CDR3: TGCGCCAGCAGCTCCTCGACAGGGGGCATCGGGGAGCTGTTTTTT. Translation gives CASSSSTGGIGELFF.